The 23 T cell receptor beta chains below all came from one sample that was sequenced in a study of blood T cell repertoires in COVID-19. This table comes from immunoSEQ multiplex PCR, and its TCRdb copy is limited to in-frame clones, with some not included. The sample contains fewer than 300,000 clones, 90% of which appear only once. Material: peripheral blood. The receptors were gathered from a woman aged 45-59 years with COVID-19, enrolled during active disease.

The rearrangement links TRBV19 to TRBJ1-1; D perhaps matches TRBD1 (5 bases). The V gene lost 11 bases and the J gene lost 1 base, with 11 bases spanning the gap. The CDR3 contains 12 residues. From germline, CDR1 is LNHDA and CDR2 SQIVND (reference sequence). The CDR3, as DNA: TGTGCCGCGGGGCAAACGAACACTGAAGCTTTCTTT. This encodes CAAGQTNTEAFF.

The rearrangement links TRBV18 to TRBJ2-1, with 7 bases fitting TRBD2. Trimming at V came to 4 bases and at J to 8 bases, leaving 8 bases not matched to a gene. The CDR3 is 14 residues long. The germline V gene encodes CDR1 KGHSH and CDR2 LQKENI. The CDR3 nucleotides are TGTGCCAGCTCACGGACTAGTAACCTGGATGAGCAGTTCTTC. Its protein is CASSRTSNLDEQFF.

The chain uses TRBV18 and TRBJ1-3; D uncertain. The V gene lost 2 bases and the J gene lost 0 bases, with 14 bases spanning the gap. CDR1 and CDR2 from the germline V gene are KGHSH and LQKENI. The CDR3 is 17 amino acids. CDR3 in DNA: TGTGCCAGCTCACCATCCAGGAAGCCTTCCTCTGGAAACACCATATATTTT. It encodes CASSPSRKPSSGNTIYF.

Here the CDR3 reads CASSIPGRTGNTIYF. The DNA of the CDR3 is TGTGCCAGCAGCATTCCAGGGCGGACTGGAAACACCATATATTTT. The chain recombines TRBV5-4 with TRBJ1-3; D is possibly TRBD1 (5 bases). Germline V gene sequence: CDR1 SGHNT, CDR2 YYREEE (reference sequence). The CDR3 is 15 amino acids. The V end was cut by 4 bases, the J end by 2 bases, with 13 bases between.

This chain connects TRBV18 to TRBJ2-3; D may be TRBD2 (6 bases). V dropped 3 bases and J dropped 1 base, with 8 bases sitting between them. The CDR3 covers 14 residues. Germline V lookup: CDR1 KGHSH, CDR2 LQKENI. DNA for the CDR3: TGTGCCAGCTCACCGGCGGGACGCACAGATACGCAGTATTTT. This codes for CASSPAGRTDTQYF.

The sample holds one count of this clone. Germline and junction disagree at one end, which may indicate a read error. The chain joins TRBV7-7 to TRBJ1-1; D is possibly TRBD1 (5 bases). The CDR3 runs to 13 residues. Germline CDR1 reads SSHAT; CDR2 reads FNYEAQ (reference sequence). Here the CDR3 reads CASSLKQGTEAFF. The CDR3, as DNA: TGTGCTAGCAGCTTAAAGCAGGGCACTGAAGCTTTCTTT.

V and J are TRBV4-3 and TRBJ2-6; the match to TRBD2 covers 10 bases. CDR3 length: 21 amino acids. Germline V gene sequence: CDR1 LGHNA, CDR2 YSLEER. Unmatched junction bases numbered 11, after V lost 0 bases and J lost 0 bases. The CDR3 loop reads CASSQDYRTSGSSSGANVLTF. DNA of the CDR3: TGCGCCAGCAGCCAAGATTATAGGACTAGCGGTTCCAGCTCTGGGGCCAACGTCCTGACTTTC.

Worth noting for this clone: One end of the junction varies from germline; a read error may be responsible. CDR3 bases: TGCAGCGTCGAAGACCCCCGGGGAGGTAGCACAGATACGCAGTATTTT. It encodes CSVEDPRGGSTDTQYF. The chain combines TRBV29-1 with TRBJ2-3; D perhaps matches TRBD2 (6 bases). Germline loops: CDR1 SQVTM, CDR2 ANQGSEA. This CDR3 comprises 16 residues.

This chain links TRBV7-2 with TRBJ2-1; 8 bases map to TRBD2. The CDR3 sequence is 14 residues long. Per the germline V gene, CDR1 is SGHTA and CDR2 is FQGNSA. After removal of 4 bases from V and 7 bases from J, the junction contained 6 bases not matched to a gene. The CDR3 sequence: CASSSGGGRNEQFF. CDR3 DNA: TGTGCCAGCAGCTCCGGGGGGGGGAGGAATGAGCAGTTCTTC.

The chain is built from TRBV30 and TRBJ1-4; tentatively, D is TRBD1 (5 bases). This CDR3 spans 15 amino acids. Germline CDR1 reads GTSNPN; CDR2 reads SVGIG (reference sequence). With 2 bases removed from V and 2 bases from J, the gap between germline ends came to 12 bases. Written as DNA, the CDR3 is TGTGCCTGGAGTTCAGGTCGGGGGACTAATGAAAAACTGTTTTTT. Translation gives CAWSSGRGTNEKLFF.

The chain combines TRBV3-1 (or the pseudogene TRBV3-2) with TRBJ2-3; tentatively, D is TRBD2 (5 bases). This CDR3 comprises 16 residues. Germline CDR1 LGHDT, CDR2 YNNKEL (reference sequence). The ends were cut back, 4 bases at V and 4 bases at J, with 18 bases in the middle. The CDR3 loop is CASSRGHPFSSDTQYF. The CDR3 DNA follows: TGTGCCAGCAGCCGCGGGCACCCATTTTCTTCAGATACGCAGTATTTT.

The V call is TRBV6-5, the J call TRBJ2-7, with 9 nucleotides matching TRBD1. V lost 2 bases, J lost 5 bases, and 7 bases stayed unmatched. The CDR3 has 15 residues. Germline V CDR1 and CDR2: MNHEY, SVGAGI. The CDR3 is CASSYDSGQGHEQYF. CDR3 nucleotide sequence: TGTGCCAGCAGTTACGACTCGGGACAGGGCCACGAGCAGTACTTC.

This chain joins TRBV16 and TRBJ1-1; D not resolved. The CDR3 consists of 13 residues. The ends were cut back, 4 bases at V and 0 bases at J, with 6 bases in the middle. In germline, CDR1 is KGHSY, CDR2 FQNENV. The CDR3 is CASSPTLNTEAFF. Here the CDR3 DNA reads TGTGCCAGCAGCCCGACACTGAACACTGAAGCTTTCTTT.

The V call is TRBV18, the J call TRBJ2-7; TRBD1 agrees at 8 bases. Germline V gene data show CDR1 as KGHSH and CDR2 as LQKENI. The ends lost 3 bases at V and 4 bases at J; junction bases unmatched: 2. The CDR3 extends over 13 amino acids. The CDR3 nucleotides read TGTGCCAGCTCACCGGGACAGGATTACGAGCAGTACTTC. Protein: CASSPGQDYEQYF.

The chain employs TRBV20-1 and TRBJ1-3; D is ambiguous. This CDR3 comprises 14 residues. The ends were cut back, 3 bases at V and 0 bases at J, with 9 bases in the middle. Germline V gene sequence: CDR1 DFQATT, CDR2 SNEGSKA (reference sequence). CDR3 DNA sequence: TGCAGTGCTAGTCTGTCCCTCTCTGGAAACACCATATATTTT. Its translation is CSASLSLSGNTIYF.

J is TRBJ2-3 and V is TRBV7-9; TRBD2 aligns across 10 bases. There are 17 residues in the CDR3. Trimming took 1 base from V and 5 from J; bases not matched to a gene: 9. Per the germline V gene, CDR1 is SEHNR and CDR2 is FQNEAQ (reference sequence). The CDR3 DNA reads as TGTGCCAGCAGCTTAGGAGCCAGCGGGAGGGCCCAAGATACGCAGTATTTT. As protein: CASSLGASGRAQDTQYF.

The genes are TRBV7-2 and TRBJ2-3, with a possible D match to TRBD2 (5 bases). Germline V gene lookup returns CDR1 SGHTA and CDR2 FQGNSA. Trimming removed 2 bases at V and 4 bases at J, with 19 bases between. CDR3 size: 17 residues. CDR3 sequence (DNA): TGTGCCAGCAGCTTAATGGGTATAGGTTTCGGGGCAGATACGCAGTATTTT. As protein: CASSLMGIGFGADTQYF.

CDR3 in DNA: TGTGCCAGTAGTATAGATCCCGGGACAGGAGGTATGAACACTGAAGCTTTCTTT. This encodes CASSIDPGTGGMNTEAFF. The genes are TRBV19 and TRBJ1-1, with 8 nucleotides matching TRBD1. The J segment lost 0 bases and the V segment lost 0 bases, leaving 9 bases of the junction unmatched. This CDR3 comprises 18 residues. CDR1 is LNHDA and CDR2 is SQIVND in the germline V gene (reference sequence).

The gene calls are TRBV5-1 and TRBJ2-1; no clear D. From germline, CDR1 is SGHRS and CDR2 YFSETQ. The CDR3 covers 16 residues. V was pared by 0 bases and J by 0 bases, with 10 bases between. The CDR3: CASSLAPVNSYNEQFF. In nucleotides, the CDR3 is TGCGCCAGCAGCTTGGCCCCGGTGAACTCCTACAATGAGCAGTTCTTC.

This clone was recorded at least ten times. The J gene is TRBJ1-1, the V gene TRBV18; D is undetermined. Germline lookup yields CDR1 KGHSH and CDR2 LQKENI. Trimming cost V 1 base and J 6 bases, with 9 bases left between them. CDR3 length: 13 residues. CDR3 sequence: CASSPQTGAEAFF. Here the CDR3 DNA reads TGTGCCAGCTCACCACAGACCGGGGCTGAAGCTTTCTTT.

The rearrangement joins TRBV5-1 to TRBJ2-2; D unclear. Germline assignment: CDR1 SGHRS and CDR2 YFSETQ. The CDR3 totals 16 residues. V lost 0 bases and J lost 4, with 13 bases in between. As DNA, the CDR3 is TGCGCCAGCAGCTTGGCGGGTCCACTCGGCACCGGGGAGCTGTTTTTT. This gives the protein CASSLAGPLGTGELFF.

This clone was seen a single time. This chain connects TRBV28 to TRBJ1-3; D perhaps matches TRBD1 (5 bases). In germline, CDR1 is MDHEN, CDR2 SYDVKM. V dropped 2 bases and J dropped 0 bases, with 14 bases sitting between them. The CDR3 consists of 17 residues. CDR3 sequence: CASSLTGTTNSGNTIYF. CDR3 nucleotide sequence: TGTGCCAGCAGTTTAACAGGTACAACTAACTCTGGAAACACCATATATTTT.

V usage is TRBV2 and J usage is TRBJ2-7; 7 positions match TRBD1. V was pared by 6 bases and J by 3 bases, with 5 bases of the junction left unmatched. The germline CDR1 and CDR2 sequences are SNHLY and FYNNEI. The CDR3 consists of 13 residues. The CDR3 nucleotides are TGTGCCAGCAGCGATACAGGGGACTACGAGCAGTACTTC. Protein: CASSDTGDYEQYF.